This T cell receptor beta chain is drawn from a study of blood T cell repertoires in COVID-19. In the study overall: Samples of COVID-19 (acute and convalescent) were obtained from the United States, Italy and Spain. T cells, B-cell-depleted T cells, or PBMCs supplied cDNA or gDNA.

In the authors' workflow: Amplification with reference gene primers provided the estimates of nucleated cell counts. Sequencing used immunoSEQ multiplex PCR; TCRdb keeps in-frame clones, though not all of them. That table is the source of V, J and clone size, and D and trimming were worked out from the DNA. The sample lists 100,000 to 130,000 clones, roughly 84% occurring once. CDR1 is MRHNA and CDR2 is SNTAGT in the germline V gene. The junction had 14 bases not matched to a gene; V was cut back by 8 bases and J by 7 bases. The CDR3 is 16 amino acids. The sequence derives from a human donor in a cohort sampled during active COVID-19. J is TRBJ1-2 and V is TRBV6-4; TRBD1 matches 12 bases. The sequenced material came from peripheral blood. CDR3 loop: CASPNGTGGAAGGYTF. As DNA, the CDR3 is TGTGCCAGCCCGAATGGGACAGGGGGCGCGGCCGGTGGCTACACCTTC.